This TCR beta chain emerged from a study of cytomegalovirus exposure and HLA in healthy donors. Overall study: Counted in an early data release were tens of millions of unique TCRs from HLA-typed donors.

Concerning this clone: Its antigen is not identified.

Both 60 Vbeta primers and 13 Jbeta primers went into the PCR. Clones were sequenced by immunoSEQ multiplex PCR, and TCRdb holds only the in-frame ones, with some missing. The table records about 98,000 clones, roughly 80% of them present only once. V was pared by 7 bases and J by 4 bases, with 8 bases between. Germline assignment: CDR1 MGHDK and CDR2 SYGVNS. The CDR3 has 12 amino acids. General study results and limits: In an earlier analysis, productive rearrangement rates for most beta V segments clustered near 87% or 30%.

This chain uses TRBV25-1 with TRBJ1-5, with D possibly being TRBD1 (6 bases). The origin of this receptor is a man in his 60s in good health and CMV-seropositive. The sample taken for sequencing was PBMCs. CDR3 nucleotides: TGTGCCAGCACCCAGGGGAATCAGCCCCAGCATTTT. Amino acids: CASTQGNQPQHF.